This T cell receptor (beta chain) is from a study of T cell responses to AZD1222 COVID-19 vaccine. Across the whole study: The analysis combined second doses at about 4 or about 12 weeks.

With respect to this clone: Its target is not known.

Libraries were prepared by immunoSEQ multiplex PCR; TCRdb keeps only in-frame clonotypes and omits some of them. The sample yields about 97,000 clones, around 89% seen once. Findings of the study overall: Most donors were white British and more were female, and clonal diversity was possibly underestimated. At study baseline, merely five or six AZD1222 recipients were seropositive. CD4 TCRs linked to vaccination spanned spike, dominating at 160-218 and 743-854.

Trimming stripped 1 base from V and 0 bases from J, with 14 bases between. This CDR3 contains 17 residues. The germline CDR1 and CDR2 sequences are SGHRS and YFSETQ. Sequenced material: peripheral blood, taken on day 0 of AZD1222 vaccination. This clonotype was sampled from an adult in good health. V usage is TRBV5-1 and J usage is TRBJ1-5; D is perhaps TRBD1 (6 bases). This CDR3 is CASSLMSGAYSNQPQHF. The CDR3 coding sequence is TGCGCCAGCAGCTTGATGTCAGGGGCGTATAGCAATCAGCCCCAGCATTTT. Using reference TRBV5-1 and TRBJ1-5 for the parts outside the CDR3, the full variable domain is KAGVTQTPRYLIKTRGQQVTLSCSPISGHRSVSWYQQTPGQGLQFLFEYFSETQRNKGNFPGRFSGRQFSNSRSEMNVSTLELGDSALYLCASSLMSGAYSNQPQHFGDGTRLSIL.